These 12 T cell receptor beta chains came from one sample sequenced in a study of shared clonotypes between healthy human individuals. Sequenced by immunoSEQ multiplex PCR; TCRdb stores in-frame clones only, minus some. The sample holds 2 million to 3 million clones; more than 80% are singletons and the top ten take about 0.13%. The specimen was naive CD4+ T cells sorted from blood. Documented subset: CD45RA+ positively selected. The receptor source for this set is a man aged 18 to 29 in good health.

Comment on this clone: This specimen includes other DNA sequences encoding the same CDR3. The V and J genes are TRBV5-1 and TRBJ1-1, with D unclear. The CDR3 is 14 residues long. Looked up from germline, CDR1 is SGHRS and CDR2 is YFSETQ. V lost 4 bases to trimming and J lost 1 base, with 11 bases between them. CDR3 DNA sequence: TGCGCCAGCAGCCCAAGGTCAGGGAACACTGAAGCTTTCTTT. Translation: CASSPRSGNTEAFF.

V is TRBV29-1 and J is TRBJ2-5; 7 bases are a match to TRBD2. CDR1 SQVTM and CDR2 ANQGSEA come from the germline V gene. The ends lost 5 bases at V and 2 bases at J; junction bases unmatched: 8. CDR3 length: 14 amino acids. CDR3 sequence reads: CSVHGGGIQETQYF. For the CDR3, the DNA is TGCAGCGTTCATGGGGGGGGGATTCAAGAGACCCAGTACTTC.

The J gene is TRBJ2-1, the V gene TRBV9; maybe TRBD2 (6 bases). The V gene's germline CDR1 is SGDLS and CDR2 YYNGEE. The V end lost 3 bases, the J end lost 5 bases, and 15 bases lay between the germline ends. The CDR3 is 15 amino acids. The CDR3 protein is CASSGLRDFDNEQFF. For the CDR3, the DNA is TGTGCCAGCAGCGGACTCCGGGACTTCGACAATGAGCAGTTCTTC. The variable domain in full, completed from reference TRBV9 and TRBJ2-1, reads DSGVTQTPKHLITATGQRVTLRCSPRSGDLSVYWYQQSLDQGLQFLIQYYNGEERAKGNILERFSAQQFPDLHSELNLSSLELGDSALYFCASSGLRDFDNEQFFGPGTRLTVL.

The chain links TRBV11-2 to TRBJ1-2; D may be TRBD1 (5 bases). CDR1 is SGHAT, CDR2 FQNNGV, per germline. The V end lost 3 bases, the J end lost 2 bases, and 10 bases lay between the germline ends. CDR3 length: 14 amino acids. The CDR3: CASSFPGTNYGYTF. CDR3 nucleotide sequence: TGTGCCAGCAGCTTTCCAGGGACGAACTATGGCTACACCTTC. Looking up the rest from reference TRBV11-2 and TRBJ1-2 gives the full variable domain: EAGVAQSPRYKIIEKRQSVAFWCNPISGHATLYWYQQILGQGPKLLIQFQNNGVVDDSQLPKDRFSAERLKGVDSTLKIQPAKLEDSAVYLCASSFPGTNYGYTFGSGTRLTVV.

Written as DNA, the CDR3 is TGTGCCAGCAGCTTCGGGCGAGGGCCTGGCACTGAAGCTTTCTTT. It specifies CASSFGRGPGTEAFF. The chain uses TRBV11-2 and TRBJ1-1; D gene unclear. Germline V gives CDR1 SGHAT, CDR2 FQNNGV. Trimming removed 3 bases at V and 4 bases at J, with 15 bases between. The CDR3 is 15 amino acids.

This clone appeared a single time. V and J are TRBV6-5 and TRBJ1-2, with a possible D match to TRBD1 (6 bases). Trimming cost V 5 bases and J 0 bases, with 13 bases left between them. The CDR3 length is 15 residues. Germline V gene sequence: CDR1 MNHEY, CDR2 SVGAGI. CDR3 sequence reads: CASSRYREANYGYTF. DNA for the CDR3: TGTGCCAGCAGTCGCTACAGGGAAGCTAACTATGGCTACACCTTC.

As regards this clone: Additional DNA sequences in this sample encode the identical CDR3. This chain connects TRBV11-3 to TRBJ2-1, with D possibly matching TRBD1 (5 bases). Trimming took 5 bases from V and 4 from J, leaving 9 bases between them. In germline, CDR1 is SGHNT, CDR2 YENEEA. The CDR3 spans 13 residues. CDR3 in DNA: TGTGCCAGCAGCCTCGACAGTTACAATGAGCAGTTCTTC. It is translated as CASSLDSYNEQFF.

The CDR3 DNA is TGTGCCTGGGCGAGGGGAAACACCATATATTTT. Amino acid sequence: CAWARGNTIYF. This chain joins TRBV30 and TRBJ1-3; D is unresolved. This CDR3 is 11 amino acids long. From germline, CDR1 is GTSNPN and CDR2 SVGIG (reference sequence). V was trimmed by 5 bases and J by 4 bases, leaving 6 bases between them.

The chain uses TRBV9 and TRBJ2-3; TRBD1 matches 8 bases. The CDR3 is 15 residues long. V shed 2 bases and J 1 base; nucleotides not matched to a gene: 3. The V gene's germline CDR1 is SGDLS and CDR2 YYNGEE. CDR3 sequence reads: CASSVQGAGTDTQYF. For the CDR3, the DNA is TGTGCCAGCAGCGTCCAGGGGGCGGGCACAGATACGCAGTATTTT.

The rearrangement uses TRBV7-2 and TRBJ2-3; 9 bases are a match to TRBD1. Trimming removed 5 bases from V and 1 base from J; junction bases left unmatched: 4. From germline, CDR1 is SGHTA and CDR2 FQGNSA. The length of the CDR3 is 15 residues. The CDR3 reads CASSGGQGGTDTQYF. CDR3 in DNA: TGTGCCAGCAGCGGGGGACAGGGAGGCACAGATACGCAGTATTTT.

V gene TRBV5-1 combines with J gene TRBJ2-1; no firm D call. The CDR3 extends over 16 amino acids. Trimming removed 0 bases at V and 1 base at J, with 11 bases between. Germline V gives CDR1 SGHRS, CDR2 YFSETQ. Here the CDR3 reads CASSLALAQSYNEQFF. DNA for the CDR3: TGCGCCAGCAGCTTGGCCTTGGCTCAATCCTACAATGAGCAGTTCTTC. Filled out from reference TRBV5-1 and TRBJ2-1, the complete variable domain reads KAGVTQTPRYLIKTRGQQVTLSCSPISGHRSVSWYQQTPGQGLQFLFEYFSETQRNKGNFPGRFSGRQFSNSRSEMNVSTLELGDSALYLCASSLALAQSYNEQFFGPGTRLTVL.

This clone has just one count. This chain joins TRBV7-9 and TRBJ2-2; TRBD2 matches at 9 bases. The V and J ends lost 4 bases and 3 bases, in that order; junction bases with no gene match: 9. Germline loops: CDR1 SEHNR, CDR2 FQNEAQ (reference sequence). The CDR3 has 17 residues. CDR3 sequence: CASSSVGTSFYTGELFF. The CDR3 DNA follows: TGTGCCAGCAGCTCCGTCGGGACTAGCTTTTACACCGGGGAGCTGTTTTTT.